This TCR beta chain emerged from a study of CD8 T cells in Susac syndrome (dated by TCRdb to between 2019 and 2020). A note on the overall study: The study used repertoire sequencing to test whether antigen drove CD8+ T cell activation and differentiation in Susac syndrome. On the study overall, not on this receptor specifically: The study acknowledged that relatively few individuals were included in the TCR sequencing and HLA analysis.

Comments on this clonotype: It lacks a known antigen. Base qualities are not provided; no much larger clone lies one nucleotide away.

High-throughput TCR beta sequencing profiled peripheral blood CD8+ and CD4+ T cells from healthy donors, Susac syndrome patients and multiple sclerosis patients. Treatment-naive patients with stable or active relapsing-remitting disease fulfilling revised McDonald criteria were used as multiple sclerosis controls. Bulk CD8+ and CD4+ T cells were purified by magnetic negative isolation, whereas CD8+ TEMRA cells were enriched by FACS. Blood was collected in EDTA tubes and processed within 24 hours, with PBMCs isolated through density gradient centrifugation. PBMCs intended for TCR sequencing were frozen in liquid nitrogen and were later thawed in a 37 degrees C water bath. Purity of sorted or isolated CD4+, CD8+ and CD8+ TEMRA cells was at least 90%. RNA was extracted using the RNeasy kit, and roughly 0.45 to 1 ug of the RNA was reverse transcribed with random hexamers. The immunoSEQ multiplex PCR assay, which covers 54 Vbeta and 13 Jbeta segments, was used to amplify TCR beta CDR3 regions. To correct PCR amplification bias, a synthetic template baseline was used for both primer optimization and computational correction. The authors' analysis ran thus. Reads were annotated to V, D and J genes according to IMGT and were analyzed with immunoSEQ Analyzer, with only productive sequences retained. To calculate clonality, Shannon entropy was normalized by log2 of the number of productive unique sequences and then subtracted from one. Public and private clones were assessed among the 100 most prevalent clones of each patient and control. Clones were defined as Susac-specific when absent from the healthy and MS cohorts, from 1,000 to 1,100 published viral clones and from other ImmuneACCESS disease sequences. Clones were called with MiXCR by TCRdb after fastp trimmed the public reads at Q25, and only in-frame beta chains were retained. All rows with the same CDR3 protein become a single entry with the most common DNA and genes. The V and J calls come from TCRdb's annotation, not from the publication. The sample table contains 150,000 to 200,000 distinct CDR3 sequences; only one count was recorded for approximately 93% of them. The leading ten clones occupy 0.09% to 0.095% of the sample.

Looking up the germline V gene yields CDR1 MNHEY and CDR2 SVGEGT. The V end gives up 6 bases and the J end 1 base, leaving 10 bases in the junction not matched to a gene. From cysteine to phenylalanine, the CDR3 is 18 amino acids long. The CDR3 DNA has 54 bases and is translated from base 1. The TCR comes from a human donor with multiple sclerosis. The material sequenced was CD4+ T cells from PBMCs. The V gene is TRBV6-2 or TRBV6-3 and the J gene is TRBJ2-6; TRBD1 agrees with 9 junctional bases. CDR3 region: CASRDIQGAASGANVLTF. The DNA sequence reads TGTGCCAGCAGGGATATACAGGGGGCGGCATCTGGGGCCAACGTCCTGACTTTC.